This T cell receptor beta chain came from a study of T cells in Graves' hyperthyroidism and ophthalmopathy. Points from the study as a whole: Expanded thyroid clonotypes (above 0.001) were mostly also found in blood.

Based on clinical symptoms, serum thyroxine and TRAb, thyroid ultrasound and orbital computed tomography, diagnoses were reached. Out of over 9 ml of fresh peripheral blood came the PBMCs. TCR beta CDR3 region amplification was performed from RNA transcripts. The TCR CDR3 first-round RT-PCR relied on the HTBI primer set. TCRdb itself ran the multiplex PCR reads through MiXCR, one entry per CDR3 protein. The repertoire holds 500,000 to 650,000 distinct CDR3 sequences, 12% to 15% seen once, with approximately 15% in the top ten. This clonotype was counted ten times or more. No antigen is known for it. This CDR3 has 14 residues. Germline V gene lookup returns CDR1 KGHSH and CDR2 LQKENI. With 0 bases clipped from V and 6 bases from J, the junction kept 3 bases outside the gene matches.

This chain links TRBV18 with TRBJ1-2, with TRBD1 matching 8 bases. Sequencing used blood. The receptor was derived from a woman in her thirties or forties with Graves' hyperthyroidism. The CDR3 sequence: CASSPPGTGDGYTF. Written as DNA, the CDR3 is TGTGCCAGCTCACCACCCGGGACAGGCGATGGCTACACCTTC.